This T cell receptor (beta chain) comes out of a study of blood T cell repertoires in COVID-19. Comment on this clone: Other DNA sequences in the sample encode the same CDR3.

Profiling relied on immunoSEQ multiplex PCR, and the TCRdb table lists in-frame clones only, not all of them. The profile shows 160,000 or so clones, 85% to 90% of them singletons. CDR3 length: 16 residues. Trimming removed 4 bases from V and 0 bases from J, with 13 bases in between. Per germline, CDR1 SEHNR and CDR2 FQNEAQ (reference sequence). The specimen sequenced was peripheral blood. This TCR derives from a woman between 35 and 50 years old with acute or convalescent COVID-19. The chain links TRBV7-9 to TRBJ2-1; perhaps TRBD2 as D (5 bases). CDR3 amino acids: CASSSPRGSSYNEQFF. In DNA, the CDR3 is TGTGCCAGCAGCTCCCCTCGGGGAAGCTCCTACAATGAGCAGTTCTTC.